The clone carrying this T cell receptor (beta chain) appeared many times. Antigen specificity is unknown. This record belongs to a study of T-cell memory formation after mild COVID-19. Turning to the study itself: TCR clusters were mostly confined to one donor each.

This CDR3 is built from 16 residues. V was clipped by 5 bases and J by 7 bases, with 23 bases between them. CDR1 is PRHDT and CDR2 is FYEKMQ in the germline V gene (reference sequence). Study results and limitations: Contracting CD4+ clones were located mainly in CM and EM, and CD8+ clones in EMRA.

cDNA libraries for TCR alpha and TCR beta, carrying sample barcodes and UMIs, came from 5'RACE with constant-segment primers. TCRdb reprocessed the 5' RACE reads with MiXCR, giving one entry per CDR3 protein. The sample includes about 270,000 distinct CDR3 sequences, around 15% of them seen just once. The gene calls are TRBV13 and TRBJ1-2; TRBD1 is a possible D gene (5 bases). The clonotype originates from a man between 18 and 29 years old who had mild COVID-19 (a few samples of this study predate the infection). Cell type and time point are not known. Specimen: PBMCs or a T cell subset sorted from them (not recorded which). The CDR3 region has the DNA TGTGCCAGCAGCCGGGGCAGGGCCGCCCTCGATCGTGGCTACACCTTC. Protein: CASSRGRAALDRGYTF.